This T cell receptor (beta chain) was captured in a study of blood T cells in healthy people across ages. In this sample, this clonotype turned up a few times. As yet, its antigen is unknown. With a J-beta primer mix and a sample-barcoded 5' primer, a second PCR ran about 7 to 11 cycles. TCRdb itself ran the 5' RACE reads through MiXCR, one entry per CDR3 protein. The data contain hundreds of thousands of distinct CDR3 sequences, 49% of them singletons. General observations from the study: Versus aged donors, long-lived donors had higher diversity and more naive CD4+ cells.

Trimming cost V 0 bases and J 8 bases, with 14 bases left between them. The germline V gene encodes CDR1 SGHRS and CDR2 YFSETQ. This CDR3 contains 14 residues. The receptor comes from a woman in her sixties or seventies in good health. Sequencing used blood. V gene TRBV5-1 combines with J gene TRBJ1-2; no firm D call. CDR3 in DNA: TGCGCCAGCAGCTTGGGCCCCAATGGGTCCGGCTACACCTTC. Translation: CASSLGPNGSGYTF.